One sample yielded the 11 T cell receptor beta chains listed below, sequenced in a study of vaccination and CD4 T cells after COVID-19. Once obtained from cultured CD4+ T cells, the DNA was sequenced using the Oncomine TCR Beta short-read assay. TCRdb passed the PCR reads through MiXCR, listing each CDR3 protein once. In the table there are roughly 14,000 distinct CDR3 sequences, 50% to 75% of which are singletons. Documented treatment: roughly 10-day PBMC culture with coronavirus spike peptide pools or control peptides (ViraFEST assay). Their target antigens are unknown. The sample taken for sequencing was CD4+ T cells from blood, cultured in vitro. These receptors originate from a human donor who had recovered from COVID-19.

The chain links TRBV11-2 to TRBJ1-2; 8 nucleotides agree with TRBD1. The CDR3 spans 15 residues. Trimming took 4 bases from V and 4 from J; bases not matched to a gene: 8. Germline CDR1 is SGHAT and CDR2 is FQNNGV. The DNA for the CDR3 is TGTGCCAGCAGCTCGAGGGACAGGCCTCCCTATGGCTACACCTTC. Its protein is CASSSRDRPPYGYTF.

This clonotype appeared a few times. This rearrangement joins TRBV7-2 to TRBJ1-6; D not certain. CDR1 is SGHTA and CDR2 is FQGNSA in the germline V gene. The CDR3 sequence is 15 residues long. V gave up 5 bases and J gave up 9 bases, with 17 bases separating them. The CDR3 loop is CASSQMPKGGSPLHF. CDR3 coding DNA: TGTGCCAGCAGCCAAATGCCCAAGGGAGGTTCACCCCTCCACTTT. Filled out from reference TRBV7-2 and TRBJ1-6, the complete variable domain reads GAGVSQSPSNKVTEKGKDVELRCDPISGHTALYWYRQSLGQGLEFLIYFQGNSAPDKSGLPSDRFSAERTGGSVSTLTIQRTQQEDSAVYLCASSQMPKGGSPLHFGNGTRLTVT.

In this sample, this clonotype turned up once. The chain combines TRBV4-1 with TRBJ1-5; the match to TRBD1 covers 8 bases. CDR1 and CDR2 from the germline V gene are MGHRA and YSYEKL. With V trimmed by 3 bases and J by 0 bases, 4 bases remained unmatched. The CDR3 spans 16 residues. CDR3 bases: TGCGCCAGCAGCCACGTGGACAGGGTTAGCAATCAGCCCCAGCATTTT. It is translated as CASSHVDRVSNQPQHF.

This clonotype was seen a single time. This chain joins TRBV20-1 and TRBJ1-1, with TRBD1 as a possible D gene (5 bases). Trimming pared 6 bases from V and 4 bases from J, leaving 18 bases between. The germline gives CDR1 DFQATT, CDR2 SNEGSKA (reference sequence). This CDR3 region has 14 residues. CDR3 protein: CSAQRGGVGTEAFF. CDR3 nucleotide sequence: TGCAGTGCCCAACGGGGGGGGGTGGGCACTGAAGCTTTCTTT.

V usage is TRBV7-6 and J usage is TRBJ2-3; tentatively, D is TRBD1 (5 bases). This CDR3 is built from 11 residues. Per germline, CDR1 SGHVS and CDR2 FNYEAQ. The V gene lost 6 bases and the J gene lost 10 bases, with 11 bases spanning the gap. CDR3 bases: TGTGCCAGCAGTAATCAGGGATCGCAGTATTTT. It is translated as CASSNQGSQYF.

Concerning this clonotype: The junction does not match germline at one end; this may be a read error. The V and J genes are TRBV20-1 and TRBJ2-1; TRBD2 matches at 8 bases. Germline V gives CDR1 DFQATT, CDR2 SNEGSKA (reference sequence). The CDR3 is 14 amino acids. The CDR3 sequence: CSAAPTSASNGQFF. In nucleotides, the CDR3 is TGCAGTGCTGCTCCGACTAGCGCTTCAAATGGGCAGTTCTTC.

This clonotype turned up a few times. This sequence joins TRBV7-2 and TRBJ1-5; TRBD1 is a possible D gene (6 bases). Trimming removed 5 bases at V and 5 bases at J, with 10 bases between. The germline V gene has CDR1 SGHTA and CDR2 FQGNSA. This CDR3 has 13 amino acids. This CDR3 reads CASSPRGDQPQHF. The CDR3 DNA is TGTGCCAGCAGCCCTAGGGGGGATCAGCCCCAGCATTTT.

This clonotype was seen just once. The chain combines TRBV12-3 or TRBV12-4 with TRBJ1-5, with a weak D call TRBD1 (5 bases). CDR3 size: 12 residues. The V and J ends lost 6 bases and 5 bases respectively, with 8 bases between them. The CDR3 protein is CASSRQYQPQHF. As DNA, the CDR3 is TGTGCCAGCAGCAGACAGTATCAGCCCCAGCATTTT.

This chain uses TRBV6-1 with TRBJ1-5; D unclear. V was shortened by 4 bases and J by 1 base, with 11 bases between the two germline ends. Germline V CDR1 and CDR2: MNHNS, SASEGT. There are 15 residues in the CDR3. Here the CDR3 DNA reads TGTGCCAGCAGTGTTGGTACAGTAAGCAATCAGCCCCAGCATTTT. Translation: CASSVGTVSNQPQHF.

There are a few counts of this clonotype. This sequence joins TRBV20-1 and TRBJ1-2; TRBD1 might be the D (6 bases). The CDR3 has 13 amino acids. The germline V and J ends were trimmed by 0 bases and 4 bases, with 9 bases remaining between them. CDR1 and CDR2 from the germline V gene are DFQATT and SNEGSKA (reference sequence). DNA of the CDR3: TGCAGTGCTAGAGATCGACAGGTCTATGGCTACACCTTC. It encodes CSARDRQVYGYTF.

V is TRBV7-2 and J is TRBJ2-3; D is ambiguous. This CDR3 is built from 14 residues. Germline CDR1 SGHTA, CDR2 FQGNSA. Trimming shortened V by 2 bases and J by 6 bases, and 12 bases separated the two germline ends. The CDR3 reads CASSLTGGEDTQYF. The CDR3 DNA sequence: TGTGCCAGCAGCTTAACGGGTGGAGAGGATACGCAGTATTTT.